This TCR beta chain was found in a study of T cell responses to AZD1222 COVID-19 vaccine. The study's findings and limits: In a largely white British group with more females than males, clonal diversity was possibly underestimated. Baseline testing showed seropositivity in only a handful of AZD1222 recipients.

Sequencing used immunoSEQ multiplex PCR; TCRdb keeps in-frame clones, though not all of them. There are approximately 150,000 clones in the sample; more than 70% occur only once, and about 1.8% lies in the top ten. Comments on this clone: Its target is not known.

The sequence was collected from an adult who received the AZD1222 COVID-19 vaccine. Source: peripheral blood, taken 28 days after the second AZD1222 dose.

CDR3 protein: CASSQELQGTYSNQPQHF. The CDR3, as DNA: TGTGCCAGCAGCCAAGAGTTGCAGGGGACGTATAGCAATCAGCCCCAGCATTTT. The V call is TRBV3-1 (or the pseudogene TRBV3-2), the J call TRBJ1-5; the D gene is possibly TRBD1 (6 bases). Germline CDR1 reads LGHDT; CDR2 reads YNNKEL (reference sequence). The V and J ends lost 0 bases and 0 bases respectively, with 15 bases between them. The CDR3 has 18 amino acids.